This TCR beta chain originates from a study of T cell repertoires in cytomegalovirus infection. For the study at large: Indications of both CMV infection and matching HLA type were provided by public TCR beta signatures.

TCRdb re-called the reads through MiXCR, storing one row per CDR3 protein. The sample includes 270,000 or so distinct CDR3 sequences, around 15% of them seen just once. The CDR3 runs 13 residues. The V and J ends lost 6 bases and 1 base respectively, with 10 bases between them. The germline CDR1 and CDR2 sequences are SNHLY and FYNNEI. Study findings and constraints: Summed frequency of public TCR beta families distinguished CMV carriers with the relevant HLA. The response measured ex vivo was dominated by TCR beta clonotypes (HLA-C-restricted and CMV-specific).

Only a few counts were recorded for this clonotype. Its antigen is still unknown. The sequenced sample was CD8+ T cells from PBMCs. This receptor was taken from a human donor in good health (CMV status not recorded). Some clones in this sample may be carry-over from other donors' samples. The chain carries TRBV2 and TRBJ2-7; maybe TRBD2 (5 bases). CDR3 loop: CASRTGESYEQYF. The CDR3 coding sequence is TGTGCCAGCAGGACCGGGGAATCCTACGAGCAGTACTTC. Combining the CDR3 with reference TRBV2 and TRBJ2-7 gives the whole variable domain EPEVTQTPSHQVTQMGQEVILRCVPISNHLYFYWYRQILGQKVEFLVSFYNNEISEKSEIFDDQFSVERPDGSNFTLKIRSTKLEDSAMYFCASRTGESYEQYFGPGTRLTVT.